These 27 T cell receptor beta chains were sequenced from one sample in a study of control samples from healthy donors and cancer patients. This table comes from immunoSEQ multiplex PCR, and its TCRdb copy is limited to in-frame clones, with some not included. The sample lists tens of thousands of clones, around 78% occurring once. The material sequenced was blood. These receptors were obtained from a man aged 55 to 70 in good health.

V usage is TRBV7-2 and J usage is TRBJ2-1; no firm D call. Trimming removed 3 bases at V and 0 bases at J, with 9 bases between. The germline V gene has CDR1 SGHTA and CDR2 FQGNSA. The CDR3 is made up of 15 amino acids. CDR3 sequence (DNA): TGTGCCAGCAGCTTGGACGGAGCCTCCTACAATGAGCAGTTCTTC. It yields the protein CASSLDGASYNEQFF.

The chain couples TRBV9 to TRBJ2-5, with D perhaps given as TRBD1 or TRBD2 (5 bases each). Germline V gene data show CDR1 as SGDLS and CDR2 as YYNGEE. Trimming pared 2 bases from V and 2 bases from J, leaving 13 bases between. This CDR3 spans 15 amino acids. The DNA for the CDR3 is TGTGCCAGCAGCGTGCGGTTAGGGACGCAAGAGACCCAGTACTTC. Residues: CASSVRLGTQETQYF. Drawing the rest from reference TRBV9 and TRBJ2-5, the complete variable domain is DSGVTQTPKHLITATGQRVTLRCSPRSGDLSVYWYQQSLDQGLQFLIQYYNGEERAKGNILERFSAQQFPDLHSELNLSSLELGDSALYFCASSVRLGTQETQYFGPGTRLLVL.

V and J are TRBV19 and TRBJ2-3; no definite D call. CDR1 LNHDA and CDR2 SQIVND come from the germline V gene (reference sequence). V lost 4 bases and J lost 3, with 23 bases in between. The length of the CDR3 is 18 residues. This CDR3 is CASSRRDLGSSKTDTQYF. In DNA, the CDR3 is TGTGCCAGTAGTAGAAGGGATCTGGGCAGTTCTAAGACAGATACGCAGTATTTT. The full variable domain, completed using reference TRBV19 and TRBJ2-3, is DGGITQSPKYLFRKEGQNVTLSCEQNLNHDAMYWYRQDPGQGLRLIYYSQIVNDFQKGDIAEGYSVSREKKESFPLTVTSAQKNPTAFYLCASSRRDLGSSKTDTQYFGPGTRLTVL.

V and J are TRBV15 and TRBJ2-2; 7 nucleotides match TRBD1. The CDR3 length is 14 residues. The junction had 1 base not matched to a gene; V was cut back by 1 base and J by 5 bases. Per the germline V gene, CDR1 is LNHNV and CDR2 is YYDKDF (reference sequence). CDR3 in amino acids: CATSRVQGTGELFF. Written as DNA, the CDR3 is TGTGCCACCAGCAGAGTACAGGGGACCGGGGAGCTGTTTTTT.

A word on this clone: Other DNA variants within this sample encode the same CDR3. The gene calls are TRBV3-1 (or the pseudogene TRBV3-2) and TRBJ1-2, with a weak D call TRBD1 (5 bases). Germline V gives CDR1 LGHDT, CDR2 YNNKEL (reference sequence). Trimming took off 0 bases at V and 1 base at J, with 15 bases between the two ends. CDR3 size: 17 residues. The CDR3 DNA reads TGTGCCAGCAGCCAAGATATCTGGGGGGTTGGTAACTATGGCTACACCTTC. Amino acid sequence: CASSQDIWGVGNYGYTF.

V and J are TRBV2 and TRBJ1-1; D gene unclear. This CDR3 contains 12 residues. The V gene lost 9 bases and the J gene lost 1 base, with 9 bases spanning the gap. CDR1 and CDR2 from the germline V gene are SNHLY and FYNNEI. CDR3 amino acids: CASVRQNTEAFF. The CDR3 coding sequence is TGTGCCAGTGTCAGGCAGAACACTGAAGCTTTCTTT.

As for this clone: A read error may account for a junction end that differs from germline. The rearrangement joins TRBV7-2 to TRBJ2-3; 12 positions agree with TRBD2. Germline-derived CDR1 and CDR2 are SGHTA and FQGNSA. The CDR3 length is 17 residues. The DNA for the CDR3 is TGTGCCGGCAGCGAAACTAGCGGGGGGCCAGTTCAGGATACGCAGTATTTT. As protein: CAGSETSGGPVQDTQYF.

The chain combines TRBV19 with TRBJ2-3, with TRBD2 as a possible D gene (6 bases). The CDR3 has 16 amino acids. Germline loops: CDR1 LNHDA, CDR2 SQIVND (reference sequence). V lost 6 bases and J 2 bases, leaving 18 bases between the germline ends. The CDR3 reads CASRPSGVLITDTQYF. The DNA of the CDR3 is TGTGCCAGTAGACCCTCGGGGGTCCTGATCACAGATACGCAGTATTTT.

The V and J genes are TRBV19 and TRBJ1-1, with 7 bases that match TRBD1. Trimming removed 3 bases from V and 5 bases from J; junction bases left unmatched: 12. Germline V gene lookup returns CDR1 LNHDA and CDR2 SQIVND (reference sequence). The CDR3 contains 16 residues. The CDR3 reads CASSIPRQGSQTEAFF. The DNA for the CDR3 is TGTGCCAGTAGTATCCCTCGACAGGGATCTCAAACTGAAGCTTTCTTT.

This clone was detected only a few times. The chain links TRBV5-1 to TRBJ2-2; 9 bases are a match to TRBD1. This CDR3 is 15 amino acids long. Per germline, CDR1 SGHRS and CDR2 YFSETQ. J gave up 5 bases and V 2 bases, and 4 bases lay outside the gene matches. The chain's CDR3 is CASSLQGAQTGELFF. The CDR3 bases are TGCGCCAGCAGCTTACAGGGGGCGCAGACCGGGGAGCTGTTTTTT.

This chain uses TRBV28 with TRBJ1-1, with 7 bases that match TRBD1. CDR3 length: 19 amino acids. Germline trimming cut 1 base from V and 7 bases from J; bases unmatched to any gene: 21. Germline CDR1 reads MDHEN; CDR2 reads SYDVKM. CDR3 nucleotides: TGTGCCAGCAGTTTATTGGGTTTCGTCGCTGGAGGGGGCAGGAGTGAAGCTTTCTTT. Encoded protein: CASSLLGFVAGGGRSEAFF.

The chain has TRBV9 and TRBJ2-4; D is unclear. The CDR3 is 15 amino acids. Trimming left V 4 bases short and J 1 base short, with 12 bases between. The germline gives CDR1 SGDLS, CDR2 YYNGEE. The CDR3 DNA reads TGTGCCAGCAGCAATGACCTGGGGGCCAAAAACATTCAGTACTTC. Protein sequence: CASSNDLGAKNIQYF.

This sequence joins TRBV9 and TRBJ2-7, with D possibly matching TRBD2 (6 bases). The CDR3 covers 15 residues. Germline loops: CDR1 SGDLS, CDR2 YYNGEE. V lost 3 bases to trimming and J lost 3 bases, with 16 bases between them. CDR3 amino acids: CASSGGPGLRYEQYF. The CDR3 DNA sequence: TGTGCCAGCAGCGGAGGGCCGGGACTGCGCTACGAGCAGTACTTC.

The rearrangement links TRBV7-2 to TRBJ2-1; no definite D call. The CDR3 totals 14 residues. V lost 1 base and J lost 5, with 9 bases in between. Germline CDR1 is SGHTA and CDR2 is FQGNSA. The CDR3 DNA follows: TGTGCCAGCAGCTTAGAGAGACTCGACAATGAGCAGTTCTTC. It encodes CASSLERLDNEQFF.

The chain recombines TRBV9 with TRBJ1-6; D may be TRBD1 (6 bases). Trimming took 0 bases from V and 7 from J, leaving 20 bases between them. Germline V gene sequence: CDR1 SGDLS, CDR2 YYNGEE. The CDR3 is 18 amino acids. As DNA, the CDR3 is TGTGCCAGCAGCGTAGCGTGGGGGGAGACAGGACCGAATTCACCCCTCCACTTT. It translates to CASSVAWGETGPNSPLHF. Filled out from reference TRBV9 and TRBJ1-6, the complete variable domain reads DSGVTQTPKHLITATGQRVTLRCSPRSGDLSVYWYQQSLDQGLQFLIQYYNGEERAKGNILERFSAQQFPDLHSELNLSSLELGDSALYFCASSVAWGETGPNSPLHFGNGTRLTVT.

The rearrangement uses TRBV19 and TRBJ2-5; D is perhaps TRBD1 or TRBD2 (6 bases each). CDR1 and CDR2 from the germline V gene are LNHDA and SQIVND (reference sequence). The CDR3 has 20 residues. The V end was cut by 3 bases, the J end by 3 bases, with 29 bases between. For the CDR3, the DNA is TGTGCCAGTAGTATGAGGGGGGCAGGGGCCACCATAGGGGAAAAAGAGACCCAGTACTTC. Its translation: CASSMRGAGATIGEKETQYF. Based on the CDR3 plus reference TRBV19 and TRBJ2-5, the full variable domain is DGGITQSPKYLFRKEGQNVTLSCEQNLNHDAMYWYRQDPGQGLRLIYYSQIVNDFQKGDIAEGYSVSREKKESFPLTVTSAQKNPTAFYLCASSMRGAGATIGEKETQYFGPGTRLLVL.

The CDR3 DNA is TGTGCCAGCAGTTTCCGTGGACAGGATAATTCACCCCTCCACTTT. This translates into CASSFRGQDNSPLHF. The rearrangement joins TRBV27 to TRBJ1-6; 7 bases fit TRBD1. Germline loops: CDR1 MNHEY, CDR2 SMNVEV (reference sequence). This CDR3 contains 15 residues. Unmatched junction bases numbered 4, after V lost 3 bases and J lost 5 bases.

V gene TRBV19 combines with J gene TRBJ2-3, with 12 bases that match TRBD2. The CDR3 length is 16 residues. The trim removed 7 bases at V and 0 bases at J, leaving 5 bases unmatched. Germline CDR1 LNHDA, CDR2 SQIVND (reference sequence). The CDR3 region is CASTATSGSSTDTQYF. Written as DNA, the CDR3 is TGTGCCAGTACCGCGACTAGCGGGAGCAGCACAGATACGCAGTATTTT.

In DNA form, the CDR3 reads TGTGCCAGCAGACAAGTTGGGGGGATGAGGAACACTGAAGCTTTCTTT. Protein sequence: CASRQVGGMRNTEAFF. V usage is TRBV7-8 and J usage is TRBJ1-1, with D maybe TRBD1 (5 bases). The V gene lost 6 bases and the J gene lost 1 base, with 18 bases spanning the gap. The CDR3 is made up of 16 amino acids. In germline, CDR1 is SGHVS, CDR2 FQNEAQ.

V and J are TRBV6-2 or TRBV6-3 and TRBJ1-4, with TRBD1 identical over 8 bases. Germline V gene sequence: CDR1 MNHEY, CDR2 SVGEGT. The CDR3 is 14 amino acids. V was pared by 6 bases and J by 7 bases, with 7 bases of the junction left unmatched. CDR3 in amino acids: CASSLDRGGEKLFF. CDR3 coding DNA: TGTGCCAGCAGCCTCGACAGGGGAGGTGAAAAACTGTTTTTT.

This clone has more than one count but fewer than ten. The CDR3 region has the DNA TGTGCCAGCGGGAGGGGGGACACCGGGGAGCTGTTTTTT. Translated: CASGRGDTGELFF. The chain uses TRBV6-4 and TRBJ2-2; tentatively, D is TRBD2 (7 bases). CDR1 and CDR2 from the germline V gene are MRHNA and SNTAGT. The V gene lost 8 bases and the J gene lost 3 bases, with 10 bases spanning the gap. This CDR3 comprises 13 residues.

This clone was counted only a few times. The V call is TRBV16, the J call TRBJ1-1; D gene uncertain. Germline V gives CDR1 KGHSY, CDR2 FQNENV. V was trimmed by 3 bases and J by 4 bases, leaving 9 bases between them. CDR3 size: 13 residues. Written as DNA, the CDR3 is TGTGCCAGCAGCCAGGGATTGGGCACTGAAGCTTTCTTT. This translates into CASSQGLGTEAFF.

This clone was recorded once. The V and J genes are TRBV6-2 or TRBV6-3 and TRBJ1-1; 8 nucleotides align to TRBD1. The CDR3 is 16 amino acids. J gave up 0 bases and V 5 bases, and 8 bases lay outside the gene matches. CDR1 MNHEY and CDR2 SVGEGT come from the germline V gene. The CDR3 spells CASSPNAGGVNTEAFF. CDR3 nucleotides: TGTGCCAGCAGTCCCAACGCAGGGGGCGTGAACACTGAAGCTTTCTTT.

The V and J genes are TRBV28 and TRBJ1-4; a possible D gene is TRBD1 (5 bases). From germline, CDR1 is MDHEN and CDR2 SYDVKM. Trimming took off 6 bases at V and 2 bases at J, with 16 bases between the two ends. The CDR3 loop spans 16 amino acids. Here the CDR3 DNA reads TGTGCCAGCAGCTTCGGCGGGGGGGGGACTAATGAAAAACTGTTTTTT. The encoded protein is CASSFGGGGTNEKLFF.

This clone was seen a handful of times. The chain uses TRBV5-6 and TRBJ2-7, with D perhaps matching TRBD1 (6 bases). Germline-derived CDR1 and CDR2 are SGHDT and YYEEEE. The CDR3 runs to 14 residues. V shed 4 bases and J shed 1 base, with 12 bases lying between them. Written as DNA, the CDR3 is TGTGCCAGCAGCCTTTTGGACAGTTCCTACGAGCAGTACTTC. It translates to CASSLLDSSYEQYF.

V usage is TRBV5-5 and J usage is TRBJ1-5, with D maybe TRBD1 (5 bases). Germline CDR1 and CDR2: SGHKS and YYEKEE (reference sequence). The CDR3 is made up of 15 amino acids. Trimming took off 0 bases at V and 7 bases at J, with 14 bases between the two ends. The CDR3 sequence: CASSLEGAGQQPQHF. DNA for the CDR3: TGTGCCAGCAGCTTGGAAGGGGCAGGACAACAGCCCCAGCATTTT.

This rearrangement joins TRBV5-1 to TRBJ1-2; D not certain. V lost 5 bases to trimming and J lost 7 bases, with 12 bases between them. The germline CDR1 and CDR2 sequences are SGHRS and YFSETQ. The CDR3 loop spans 12 amino acids. The CDR3 sequence is CASRLESFGYTF. The DNA for the CDR3 is TGCGCCAGCAGATTAGAGAGCTTTGGCTACACCTTC. Variable domain in full (rest from reference TRBV5-1 and TRBJ1-2): KAGVTQTPRYLIKTRGQQVTLSCSPISGHRSVSWYQQTPGQGLQFLFEYFSETQRNKGNFPGRFSGRQFSNSRSEMNVSTLELGDSALYLCASRLESFGYTFGSGTRLTVV.